This T cell receptor beta chain appears in the sequencing data of a study of blood T cells in healthy people across ages. Study details: Capture by template switching was about one barcoded beta molecule per two T cells.

Many counts were recorded for this clonotype. Its antigen is not identified. CDR1 and CDR2 from the germline V gene are SQVTM and ANQGSEA. The CDR3 has 11 amino acids. Between the trimmed V and J ends, which lost 3 bases and 6 bases, there was a span of 7 bases. Overall study results and limits: Fewer expanded clones and more diversity marked long-lived versus aged donors. Donor CMV status was unknown, possibly confounding expanded clonotype changes.

Combining a sample-barcoded 5' primer with a J-beta primer mix, a second PCR ran for roughly 6 to 12 cycles. Unique molecular identifiers of 12 random nucleotides labeled each cDNA. Using its own MiXCR run on the 5' RACE reads, TCRdb lists one record per CDR3 protein. The repertoire holds 700,000 to 950,000 distinct CDR3 sequences, 40% to 45% seen once, with 20% to 25% in the top ten. The gene calls are TRBV29-1 and TRBJ2-3; D gene unclear. The sample was blood. The receptor's source is a woman aged 55-70 years in good health. CDR3 DNA sequence: TGCAGCGTTGATAGGCGGGATACGCAGTATTTT. Amino acids: CSVDRRDTQYF.